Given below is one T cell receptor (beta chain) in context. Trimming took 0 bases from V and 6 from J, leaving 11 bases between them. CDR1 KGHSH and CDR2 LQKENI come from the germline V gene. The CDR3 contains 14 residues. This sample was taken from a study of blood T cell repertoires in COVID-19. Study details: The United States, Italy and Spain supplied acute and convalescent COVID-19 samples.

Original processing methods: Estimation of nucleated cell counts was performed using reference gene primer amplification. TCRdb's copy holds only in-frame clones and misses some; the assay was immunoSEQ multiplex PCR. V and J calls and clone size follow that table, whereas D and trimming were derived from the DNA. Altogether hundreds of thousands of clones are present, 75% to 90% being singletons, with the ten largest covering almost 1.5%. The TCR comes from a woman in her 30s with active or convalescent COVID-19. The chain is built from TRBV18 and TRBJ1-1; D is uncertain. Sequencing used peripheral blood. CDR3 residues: CASSPPEGIPEAFF. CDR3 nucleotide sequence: TGTGCCAGCTCACCACCCGAGGGAATCCCTGAAGCTTTCTTT.